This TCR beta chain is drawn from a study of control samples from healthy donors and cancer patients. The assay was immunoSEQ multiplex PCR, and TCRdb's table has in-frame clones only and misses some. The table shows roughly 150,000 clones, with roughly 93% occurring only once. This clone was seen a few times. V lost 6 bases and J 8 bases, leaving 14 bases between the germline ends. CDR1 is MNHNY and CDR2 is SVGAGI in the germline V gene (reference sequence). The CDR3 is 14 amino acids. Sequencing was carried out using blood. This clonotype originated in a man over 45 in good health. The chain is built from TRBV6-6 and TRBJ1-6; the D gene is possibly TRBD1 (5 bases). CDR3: CASRRRDSHSPLHF. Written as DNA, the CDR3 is TGTGCCAGCAGGCGAAGAGACAGCCATTCACCCCTCCACTTT.